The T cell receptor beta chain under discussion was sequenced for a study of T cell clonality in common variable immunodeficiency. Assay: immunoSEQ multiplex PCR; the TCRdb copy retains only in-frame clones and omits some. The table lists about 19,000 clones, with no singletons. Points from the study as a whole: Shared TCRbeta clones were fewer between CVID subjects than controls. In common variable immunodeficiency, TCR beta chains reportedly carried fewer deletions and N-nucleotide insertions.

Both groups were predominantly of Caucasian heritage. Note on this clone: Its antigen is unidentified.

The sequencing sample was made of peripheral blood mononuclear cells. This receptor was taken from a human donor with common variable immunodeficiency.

The CDR3 is CASSGLAQETQYF. Partial CDR3 DNA: TGTGCCAGCAGTGGCTTAGCCCAAGAGACC. This sequence joins TRBV2 and TRBJ2-5; D is ambiguous. The CDR3 extends 3 residues past the end of the read, so its final part is completed from the germline J gene. Germline values: CDR1 SNHLY, CDR2 FYNNEI. Trimming removed 4 bases from V and 1 base from J, with 7 bases in between. This CDR3 spans 13 amino acids.